This TCR beta chain appears in the sequencing data of a study of blood T cell repertoires in COVID-19 (dated by TCRdb to 2019 to 2021). Background for the entire study: Samples from collaborators originated in the United States, Italy and Spain and spanned both the acute and convalescent phases of COVID-19. The prospective study material was composed of cDNA or gDNA derived from T cells, B-cell-depleted T cells, or PBMCs. The dataset comprised deeply sampled blood TCRbeta repertoires from subjects exposed to, actively infected with, or recovered from COVID-19. The repertoires were released in a freely available public database meant as a resource for research on the immune response to SARS-CoV-2. Samples came from the ongoing ImmuneRACE study (first 160 participants) plus 1,254 subjects from 6 global collaborators. Nearly every sample came with metadata listing a de-identified subject ID, COVID-19 status, age in years and sex. HLA class I and class II types, where available, came from metadata supplied by the sample provider rather than from assay-based typing. What the work shows at the level of the full study, not this receptor alone: How much clinical and demographic metadata was included differed by source and by participant, and the metadata was provided uncurated.

TCRbeta CDR3 regions were amplified from genomic DNA by means of the immunoSEQ Assay, a bias-controlled multiplex PCR. In the source study's methods: Nucleated cell counts per sample were estimated from amplification of reference gene primers within the assay. To quantify the absolute abundance of each unique TCRbeta CDR3 rearrangement, sequence reads were collapsed and filtered. For each sample, productive Simpson clonality was calculated by taking the square root of Simpson's diversity index across productive rearrangements. TCRdb took this table from immuneACCESS and kept in-frame rearrangements with V and J called. Such tables lack part of the clones; where checked against another copy, unresolved V genes explain under half of the gap, and the rest is unexplained. V, J and clone size are those of that table, while D and trimming were read from the DNA. The sample records 150,000 to 200,000 clones, roughly 80% of which are singletons. The top ten clones comprise around 15% of the sample.

In Seattle, one collaborating source enrolled patients while the infection was active and tracked those patients longitudinally over the course of disease. Each collaborating institution followed its own protocols to collect whole blood in K2EDTA tubes. For TCRbeta analysis, collaborator samples were shipped as frozen whole blood, as isolated PBMCs, or as DNA extracted from either sample type. Remarks on this clone: No antigen is known for it. Base qualities are not provided; no much larger clone lies one nucleotide away.

The CDR3 covers 15 residues, taking in both the cysteine and the phenylalanine. Only the CDR3 portion is preserved as DNA: 45 bases, with reading frame beginning at the first base. V and J lose 5 bases and 0 bases, and a span of 11 bases separates them. CDR1 and CDR2 are drawn from the germline V gene: KGHDR, SFDVKD. The chain couples TRBV24-1 to TRBJ2-3; a tentative D match to TRBD1 spans 5 bases. The clonotype comes from a woman aged 65 to 85 with COVID-19, enrolled during active disease. The sample consisted of peripheral blood. The sequenced DNA: TGTGCCACCAGTGTGGGTGGGGCTAGCACAGATACGCAGTATTTT. This encodes CATSVGGASTDTQYF.